In this sample, the clone carrying this T cell receptor beta chain turned up many times. What it recognizes is unknown. This sample stems from a study of T cells in Graves' hyperthyroidism and ophthalmopathy. As for the study in general: Any treatment followed the collection of peripheral blood at initial diagnosis. General observations from the study: The authors' 13 V-J model separated ophthalmopathy from stable hyperthyroidism.

TCR beta CDR3 regions were amplified from RNA transcripts. HTBI primers were the set used in a first-round RT-PCR of the TCR CDR3. TCRdb recomputed calls from the multiplex PCR reads with MiXCR, one row per CDR3 protein. Altogether over 550,000 distinct CDR3 sequences are present, 16% being singletons, with the ten largest covering about 18%. This CDR3 is built from 16 residues. V dropped 3 bases and J dropped 0; count of bases not matched to a gene: 5. Graves' hyperthyroidism is called stable when ophthalmopathy does not progress within 18 months. PBMCs were obtained from 10 ml fresh peripheral blood.

The sample taken for sequencing was blood. V and J are TRBV12-3 or TRBV12-4 and TRBJ1-3; 7 positions match TRBD1. This clonotype was sampled from a woman younger than 30 with Graves' hyperthyroidism. The CDR3 is CASSFLRTGSGNTIYF. Here the CDR3 DNA reads TGTGCCAGCAGTTTCCTCCGGACAGGCTCTGGAAACACCATATATTTT.